The count of the clone carrying this T cell receptor beta chain is one. The source of the sample is a study of T cell responses to AZD1222 COVID-19 vaccine. Data came from immunoSEQ multiplex PCR; TCRdb stores just in-frame clones and leaves some out. The sample shows 100,000 to 110,000 clones, less than 90% of them seen only once. CDR3 length equals 13 residues. The germline V gene has CDR1 SNHLY and CDR2 FYNNEI. Trimming removed 4 bases from V and 6 bases from J, with 10 bases in between. This TCR came from an adult in good health. Sequenced material: peripheral blood, taken on day 0 of AZD1222 vaccination. This chain links TRBV2 with TRBJ1-5, with D possibly being TRBD1 (5 bases). The CDR3 DNA reads TGTGCCAGCAGTGGGGGGGAGGTTCAGCCCCAGCATTTT. This translates into CASSGGEVQPQHF.